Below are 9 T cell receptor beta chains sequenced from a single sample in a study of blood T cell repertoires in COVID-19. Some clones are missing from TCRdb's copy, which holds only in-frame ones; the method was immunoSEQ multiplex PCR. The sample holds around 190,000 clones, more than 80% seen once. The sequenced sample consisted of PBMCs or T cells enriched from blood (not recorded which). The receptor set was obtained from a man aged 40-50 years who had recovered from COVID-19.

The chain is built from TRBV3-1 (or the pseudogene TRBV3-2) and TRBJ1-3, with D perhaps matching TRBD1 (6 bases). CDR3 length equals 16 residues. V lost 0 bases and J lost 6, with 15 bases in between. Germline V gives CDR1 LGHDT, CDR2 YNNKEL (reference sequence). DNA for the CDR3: TGTGCCAGCAGCCAAGATCTTGGTACAGGGATAAACACCATATATTTT. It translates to CASSQDLGTGINTIYF.

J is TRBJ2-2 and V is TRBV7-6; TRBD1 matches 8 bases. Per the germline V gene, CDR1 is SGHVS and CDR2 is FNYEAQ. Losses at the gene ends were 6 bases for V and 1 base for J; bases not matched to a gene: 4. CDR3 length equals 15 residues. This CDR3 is CASRPGTGNTGELFF. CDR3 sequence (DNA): TGTGCCAGCAGACCCGGGACAGGGAACACCGGGGAGCTGTTTTTT.

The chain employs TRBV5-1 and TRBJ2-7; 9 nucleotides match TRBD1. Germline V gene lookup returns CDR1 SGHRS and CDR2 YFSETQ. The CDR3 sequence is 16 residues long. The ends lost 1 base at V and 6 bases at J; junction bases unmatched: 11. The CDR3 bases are TGCGCCAGCAGCTTGAATATTGGACAGGGGATCGGCGAGCAGTACTTC. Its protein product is CASSLNIGQGIGEQYF.

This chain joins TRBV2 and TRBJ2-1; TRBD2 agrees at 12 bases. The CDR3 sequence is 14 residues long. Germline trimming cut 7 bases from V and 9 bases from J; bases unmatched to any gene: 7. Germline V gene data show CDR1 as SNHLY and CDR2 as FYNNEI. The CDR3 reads CASTLLAGGGEQFF. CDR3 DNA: TGTGCCAGCACCTTACTAGCGGGAGGCGGTGAGCAGTTCTTC.

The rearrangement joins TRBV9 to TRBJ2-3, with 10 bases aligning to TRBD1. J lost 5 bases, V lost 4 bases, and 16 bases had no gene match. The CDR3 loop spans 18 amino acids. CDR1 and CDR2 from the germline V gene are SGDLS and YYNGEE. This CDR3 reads CASSFTPTPGQGLDTQYF. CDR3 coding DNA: TGTGCCAGCAGCTTCACCCCCACCCCGGGACAGGGGTTAGATACGCAGTATTTT. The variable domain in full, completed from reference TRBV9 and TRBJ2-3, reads DSGVTQTPKHLITATGQRVTLRCSPRSGDLSVYWYQQSLDQGLQFLIQYYNGEERAKGNILERFSAQQFPDLHSELNLSSLELGDSALYFCASSFTPTPGQGLDTQYFGPGTRLTVL.

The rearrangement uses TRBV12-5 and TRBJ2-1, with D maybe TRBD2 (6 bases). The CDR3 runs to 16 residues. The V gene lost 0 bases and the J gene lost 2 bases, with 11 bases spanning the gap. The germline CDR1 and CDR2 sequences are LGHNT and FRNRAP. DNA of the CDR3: TGTGCTAGTGGTTTGGTACTCGGGAGTACCTACAATGAGCAGTTCTTC. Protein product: CASGLVLGSTYNEQFF.

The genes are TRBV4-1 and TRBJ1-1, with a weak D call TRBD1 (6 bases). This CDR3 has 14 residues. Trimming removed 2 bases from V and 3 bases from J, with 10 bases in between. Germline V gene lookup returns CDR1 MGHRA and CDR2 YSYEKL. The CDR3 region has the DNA TGCGCCAGCAGCCAACACAGGGCCGACACTGAAGCTTTCTTT. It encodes CASSQHRADTEAFF.

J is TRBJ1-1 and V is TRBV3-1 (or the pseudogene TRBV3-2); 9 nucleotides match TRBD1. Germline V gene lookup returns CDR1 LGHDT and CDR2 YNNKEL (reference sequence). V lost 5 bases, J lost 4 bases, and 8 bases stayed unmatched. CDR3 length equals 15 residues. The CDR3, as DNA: TGTGCCAGCAGCGCGAACAGGGGGCGAGTCACTGAAGCTTTCTTT. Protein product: CASSANRGRVTEAFF.

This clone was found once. The CDR3 is CATSRDLSSYTYEQYF. CDR3 nucleotides: TGTGCCACCAGCAGAGATTTAAGTAGCTACACCTACGAGCAGTACTTC. This chain uses TRBV15 with TRBJ2-7, with D unclear. V lost 0 bases and J lost 2, with 14 bases in between. Germline assignment: CDR1 LNHNV and CDR2 YYDKDF (reference sequence). The CDR3 has 16 residues.